This T cell receptor (beta chain) was sequenced during a study of shared T cell receptors in the human thymus. The CDR3 runs 14 residues. The V end was cut by 2 bases, the J end by 5 bases, with 12 bases between. Looked up from germline, CDR1 is GTSNPN and CDR2 is SVGIG (reference sequence). TCRdb's copy holds only in-frame clones and misses some; the assay was immunoSEQ multiplex PCR. The sample contains roughly 560,000 clones, 75% to 80% of which appear only once. These data were also filed under a second study, of human thymus T cells. That publication notes: It looked as if thymic and blood repertoires used V and J genes in a biased way.

The sequencing input was thymocytes. The chain couples TRBV30 to TRBJ1-4, with D possibly being TRBD1 (5 bases). The TCR comes from a boy younger than two with a congenital heart defect. For the CDR3, the DNA is TGTGCCTGGAGTCCCGACAGTCAAAATGAAAAACTGTTTTTT. Residues: CAWSPDSQNEKLFF.